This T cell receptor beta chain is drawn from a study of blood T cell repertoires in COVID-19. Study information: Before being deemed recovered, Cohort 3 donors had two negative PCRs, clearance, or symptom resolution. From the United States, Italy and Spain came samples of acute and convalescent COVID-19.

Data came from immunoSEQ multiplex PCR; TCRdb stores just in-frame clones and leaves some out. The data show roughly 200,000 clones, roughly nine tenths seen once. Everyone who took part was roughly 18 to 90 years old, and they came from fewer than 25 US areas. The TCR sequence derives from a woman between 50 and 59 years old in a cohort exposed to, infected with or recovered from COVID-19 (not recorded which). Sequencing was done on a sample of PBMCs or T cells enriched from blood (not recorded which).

CDR3 sequence reads: CASSRSAVHNEQFF. The CDR3 bases are TGCGCCAGCAGCCGGTCAGCGGTGCACAATGAGCAGTTCTTC. The chain recombines TRBV4-3 with TRBJ2-1, with D possibly being TRBD2 (5 bases). Germline V lookup: CDR1 LGHNA, CDR2 YSLEER. This CDR3 comprises 14 residues. V was clipped by 4 bases and J by 5 bases, with 12 bases between them.